These 18 T cell receptor beta chains came from one sample sequenced in a study of cytomegalovirus exposure and HLA in healthy donors. The PCR ran on 60 Vbeta and 13 Jbeta primers. TCRdb's copy holds only in-frame clones and misses some; the assay was immunoSEQ multiplex PCR. The data show some 180,000 clones, around three quarters seen once. The specimen sequenced was PBMCs. The source of these receptors is a woman under 40 in good health and CMV-seropositive.

The rearrangement uses TRBV7-2 and TRBJ2-7, with 11 bases lining up with TRBD1. CDR3 length: 14 residues. Trimming took 2 bases from V and 6 from J; bases not matched to a gene: 3. Germline CDR1 reads SGHTA; CDR2 reads FQGNSA. CDR3 sequence (DNA): TGTGCCAGCAGCTTATCTGGGACAGGGGGCGAGCAGTACTTC. This encodes CASSLSGTGGEQYF.

The genes are TRBV11-2 and TRBJ1-2, with a tentative D call TRBD1 (5 bases). There are 15 residues in the CDR3. V was trimmed by 1 base and J by 1 base, leaving 10 bases between them. Germline V lookup: CDR1 SGHAT, CDR2 FQNNGV. Written as DNA, the CDR3 is TGTGCCAGCAGCTTAGGGGCAGGGCGTAACTATGGCTACACCTTC. Amino acid sequence: CASSLGAGRNYGYTF.

J is TRBJ2-2 and V is TRBV5-1; D gene uncertain. The germline V gene encodes CDR1 SGHRS and CDR2 YFSETQ. V lost 0 bases to trimming and J lost 0 bases, with 6 bases between them. The CDR3 has 15 residues. The CDR3 spells CASSLERSNTGELFF. The CDR3 nucleotides read TGCGCCAGCAGCTTGGAACGGTCGAACACCGGGGAGCTGTTTTTT.

CDR3 loop: CASSAPIRGNTIYF. DNA of the CDR3: TGTGCCAGCAGCGCACCAATCAGGGGGAACACCATATATTTT. The rearrangement uses TRBV11-2 and TRBJ1-3, with TRBD1 identical over 7 bases. This CDR3 spans 14 amino acids. CDR1 is SGHAT and CDR2 is FQNNGV in the germline V gene. V lost 5 bases and J lost 7; bases outside the gene matches: 8. Supplemented by reference TRBV11-2 and TRBJ1-3, the full variable domain reads EAGVAQSPRYKIIEKRQSVAFWCNPISGHATLYWYQQILGQGPKLLIQFQNNGVVDDSQLPKDRFSAERLKGVDSTLKIQPAKLEDSAVYLCASSAPIRGNTIYFGEGSWLTVV.

This clone was counted between two and nine times. The V and J genes are TRBV7-3 and TRBJ2-3; 8 positions match TRBD2. The germline gives CDR1 SGHTA, CDR2 FQGTGA. There are 15 residues in the CDR3. V was clipped by 6 bases and J by 1 base; unmatched bases: 6. The CDR3 here is CASSFSGAGTDTQYF. In DNA form, the CDR3 reads TGTGCCAGCAGTTTTAGCGGGGCCGGCACAGATACGCAGTATTTT.

The chain uses TRBV20-1 and TRBJ2-1, with a weak D call TRBD2 (5 bases). CDR1 is DFQATT, CDR2 SNEGSKA, per germline (reference sequence). The CDR3 runs 11 residues. Trimming shortened V by 3 bases and J by 6 bases, and 6 bases separated the two germline ends. The CDR3: CSASGGNEQFF. The CDR3 DNA follows: TGCAGTGCTAGTGGAGGCAATGAGCAGTTCTTC.

Only a few counts were recorded for this clone. CDR3 amino acids: CASSLPRRDTQYF. The CDR3 region has the DNA TGTGCCAGCAGTTTACCCCGTAGAGATACGCAGTATTTT. This rearrangement joins TRBV27 to TRBJ2-3; D ambiguous. CDR1 and CDR2 (germline): MNHEY, SMNVEV (reference sequence). The length of the CDR3 is 13 residues. V was clipped by 2 bases and J by 5 bases, with 8 bases between them.

The chain employs TRBV5-8 and TRBJ2-3; D is unresolved. Between the trimmed V and J ends, which lost 3 bases and 5 bases, there was a span of 4 bases. The CDR3 runs to 11 residues. Germline loops: CDR1 SGHTS, CDR2 YDEGEE. The CDR3 protein is CASSYGDTQYF. The CDR3 DNA follows: TGTGCCAGCAGCTACGGAGATACGCAGTATTTT.

Only a few counts were recorded for this clone. This chain connects TRBV28 to TRBJ2-7; D is possibly TRBD1 (5 bases). Germline CDR1 MDHEN, CDR2 SYDVKM. The CDR3 contains 15 residues. Deletions cut 2 bases from V and 2 bases from J, with 13 bases between. The CDR3 coding sequence is TGTGCCAGCAGTTTACCGCGGCAGGGAACCTACGAGCAGTACTTC. This encodes CASSLPRQGTYEQYF.

Only a few counts were recorded for this clone. The CDR3 DNA reads TGCGCCAGCAGTGAGTCCGATAGCAACTCCTACGAGCAGTACTTC. This encodes CASSESDSNSYEQYF. The J gene is TRBJ2-7, the V gene TRBV10-1; no clear D. CDR1 is WNHNN and CDR2 is SYGVQD in the germline V gene (reference sequence). Trimming removed 0 bases from V and 0 bases from J, with 9 bases in between. CDR3 size: 15 residues.

This chain joins TRBV6-1 and TRBJ1-2; TRBD1 matches 10 bases. Unmatched junction bases numbered 11, after V lost 11 bases and J lost 2 bases. CDR1 is MNHNS and CDR2 is SASEGT in the germline V gene. This CDR3 comprises 15 residues. This chain's CDR3 is CASQGWGQGNYGYTF. The DNA of the CDR3 is TGTGCCTCCCAGGGTTGGGGACAGGGGAACTATGGCTACACCTTC.

The V gene is TRBV7-9, the J gene TRBJ2-1, with 8 positions matching TRBD2. The junction had 7 bases not matched to a gene; V was cut back by 5 bases and J by 4 bases. The CDR3 covers 15 residues. Germline values: CDR1 SEHNR, CDR2 FQNEAQ (reference sequence). CDR3 region: CASSPGGGSYNEQFF. As DNA, the CDR3 is TGTGCCAGCAGCCCCGGGGGGGGGAGTTACAATGAGCAGTTCTTC. Full variable domain (rest looked up from reference TRBV7-9 and TRBJ2-1): DTGVSQNPRHKITKRGQNVTFRCDPISEHNRLYWYRQTLGQGPEFLTYFQNEAQLEKSRLLSDRFSAERPKGSFSTLEIQRTEQGDSAMYLCASSPGGGSYNEQFFGPGTRLTVL.

The CDR3 nucleotides are TGCGCCAGCAGCCGGGACAGGGACTCTGGGGCCAACGTCCTGACTTTC. This sequence encodes CASSRDRDSGANVLTF. The chain links TRBV4-3 to TRBJ2-6; 9 nucleotides line up with TRBD1. V lost 4 bases and J lost 0; bases outside the gene matches: 1. CDR3 length: 16 amino acids. Germline CDR1 and CDR2: LGHNA and YSLEER.

This chain joins TRBV4-3 and TRBJ2-5, with 9 bases aligning to TRBD1. The length of the CDR3 is 15 residues. Germline-derived CDR1 and CDR2 are LGHNA and YSLEER. Losses at the gene ends were 4 bases for V and 6 bases for J; bases not matched to a gene: 9. In DNA, the CDR3 is TGCGCCAGCAGCCCCAGTACAGGGGGCGGGAAGACCCAGTACTTC. It translates to CASSPSTGGGKTQYF.

The genes are TRBV7-9 and TRBJ1-5; a possible D gene is TRBD1 (6 bases). In germline, CDR1 is SEHNR, CDR2 FQNEAQ (reference sequence). The V gene lost 5 bases and the J gene lost 4 bases, with 9 bases spanning the gap. This CDR3 contains 13 residues. The CDR3 sequence: CASSQGGNQPQHF. CDR3 coding DNA: TGTGCCAGCAGCCAAGGGGGTAATCAGCCCCAGCATTTT.

The genes are TRBV27 and TRBJ2-5; 10 nucleotides match TRBD2. CDR3 length: 15 residues. Trimming cost V 7 bases and J 4 bases; bases outside gene matches: 9. CDR1 MNHEY and CDR2 SMNVEV come from the germline V gene (reference sequence). This CDR3 is CASTLVAGGGETQYF. CDR3 DNA: TGTGCCAGCACCCTGGTAGCGGGGGGAGGAGAGACCCAGTACTTC.

The chain couples TRBV11-2 to TRBJ2-7, with 7 bases aligning to TRBD2. The CDR3 length is 16 residues. With V trimmed by 5 bases and J by 2 bases, 12 bases remained unmatched. Per the germline V gene, CDR1 is SGHAT and CDR2 is FQNNGV. The CDR3 DNA is TGTGCCAGCAGCGTGGGCCGGAGACTAGCTCCCTACGAGCAGTACTTC. Protein sequence: CASSVGRRLAPYEQYF.

The V call is TRBV9, the J call TRBJ1-6; D remains unclear. Germline-derived CDR1 and CDR2 are SGDLS and YYNGEE. The CDR3 loop spans 19 amino acids. The V end lost 0 bases, the J end lost 0 bases, and 16 bases lay between the germline ends. The CDR3 DNA is TGTGCCAGCAGCGTAGCTACGCACGGAGAGAGCTCCTATAATTCACCCCTCCACTTT. Translating it yields CASSVATHGESSYNSPLHF. Supplemented by reference TRBV9 and TRBJ1-6, the full variable domain reads DSGVTQTPKHLITATGQRVTLRCSPRSGDLSVYWYQQSLDQGLQFLIQYYNGEERAKGNILERFSAQQFPDLHSELNLSSLELGDSALYFCASSVATHGESSYNSPLHFGNGTRLTVT.